One and the same sample provided the 9 T cell receptor beta chains below, sequenced in a study of T cells in Graves' hyperthyroidism and ophthalmopathy (dated by TCRdb to between 2019 and 2020). Receptor amplification or capture employed multiplex PCR. Sequencing used an Illumina HiSeq 2000. Amplification of TCR beta CDR3 regions was carried out from RNA transcripts. A first-round RT-PCR of the TCR CDR3 used the HTBI primer set with the Qiagen OneStep RT-PCR kit. The public reads were reprocessed in TCRdb via fastp at Q25 and MiXCR, keeping in-frame beta chains. Rows matching on CDR3 protein sequence are summarized as one entry with the most common DNA and genes. This sample lists hundreds of thousands of distinct CDR3 sequences; roughly 15% were detected once. The ten largest clones capture 10% of the sample. Sequenced: blood. These receptors all come from a young woman with Graves' hyperthyroidism.

This clonotype has just a few counts. The V gene is TRBV7-2, the J gene TRBJ2-3, with a possible D match to TRBD2 (6 bases). The V and J ends lost 1 base and 6 bases respectively, with 11 bases between them. The CDR3 is 14 residues long. Germline CDR1 SGHTA, CDR2 FQGNSA. The CDR3 spells CASSLELASDTQYF. The CDR3 bases are TGTGCCAGCAGCTTAGAACTAGCATCCGATACGCAGTATTTT.

This clonotype has ten or more counts. The chain couples TRBV7-9 to TRBJ2-7; D might be TRBD1 or TRBD2, each matching 7 bases. Trimming pared 8 bases from V and 6 bases from J, leaving 17 bases between. The CDR3 length is 13 residues. Germline assignment: CDR1 SEHNR and CDR2 FQNEAQ (reference sequence). In DNA form, the CDR3 reads TGTGCCAGCGACAGGGAGGGCCCGGGCGAGCAGTACTTC. Translation: CASDREGPGEQYF.

The rearrangement joins TRBV5-5 to TRBJ2-1; 8 positions match TRBD1. CDR1 is SGHKS, CDR2 YYEKEE, per germline (reference sequence). The V and J ends lost 4 bases and 8 bases, in that order; junction bases with no gene match: 8. The CDR3 length is 14 residues. CDR3 in amino acids: CASSPDRVIHEQFF. In nucleotides, the CDR3 is TGTGCCAGCAGCCCGGACAGGGTAATACATGAGCAGTTCTTC.

This clonotype was counted many times. This sequence joins TRBV18 and TRBJ1-2; D possibly corresponds to TRBD1 (6 bases). The CDR3 spans 15 residues. Looked up from germline, CDR1 is KGHSH and CDR2 is LQKENI. V lost 3 bases and J 6 bases, leaving 17 bases between the germline ends. CDR3 in amino acids: CASSPYSGAGDGYTF. The CDR3 DNA reads as TGTGCCAGCTCACCTTACTCCGGGGCAGGGGATGGCTACACCTTC.

This chain links TRBV15 with TRBJ2-2, with TRBD2 matching over 7 bases. This CDR3 has 17 amino acids. CDR1 and CDR2 from the germline V gene are LNHNV and YYDKDF (reference sequence). J was trimmed by 2 bases and V by 3 bases; bases with no gene match: 9. CDR3 sequence reads: CATSRGKTSRNTGELFF. CDR3 bases: TGTGCCACCAGCAGGGGGAAGACTAGCAGAAACACCGGGGAGCTGTTTTTT.

This clonotype has only a few counts. V is TRBV20-1 and J is TRBJ2-5; D gene unclear. CDR3 length: 13 residues. Trimming left V 3 bases short and J 7 bases short, with 15 bases between. Germline values: CDR1 DFQATT, CDR2 SNEGSKA (reference sequence). This chain's CDR3 is CSARERATGTQYF. The CDR3 DNA sequence: TGCAGTGCTAGGGAAAGGGCTACCGGGACCCAGTACTTC.

This clonotype appeared a few times. V usage is TRBV29-1 and J usage is TRBJ2-3; TRBD1 is a possible D gene (6 bases). CDR3 length equals 12 residues. Germline V CDR1 and CDR2: SQVTM, ANQGSEA. The V end lost 7 bases, the J end lost 3 bases, and 11 bases lay between the germline ends. CDR3 sequence reads: CSDQGFTDTQYF. As DNA, the CDR3 is TGCAGCGACCAGGGGTTTACAGATACGCAGTATTTT.

The sample holds many counts of this clonotype. The chain employs TRBV12-3 or TRBV12-4 and TRBJ1-5; 8 bases are a match to TRBD1. V shed 5 bases and J 2 bases; nucleotides not matched to a gene: 8. The CDR3 is made up of 16 amino acids. In nucleotides, the CDR3 is TGTGCCAGCAGTCCAAGCGGACAGGGTGGCAATCAGCCCCAGCATTTT. Amino acids: CASSPSGQGGNQPQHF.

The sample holds many counts of this clonotype. This rearrangement joins TRBV20-1 to TRBJ2-1; TRBD1 matches at 10 bases. In germline, CDR1 is DFQATT, CDR2 SNEGSKA (reference sequence). There are 16 residues in the CDR3. V dropped 2 bases and J dropped 2; count of bases not matched to a gene: 6. The CDR3: CSARSWGQGTYNEQFF. The CDR3 DNA sequence: TGCAGTGCTAGATCATGGGGACAGGGGACCTACAATGAGCAGTTCTTC.